Sequencing of this TCR beta chain was carried out in a study of blood T cell repertoires in COVID-19. Individuals aged about 18 to 100 years were recruited from about two dozen US areas. Profiling relied on immunoSEQ multiplex PCR, and the TCRdb table lists in-frame clones only, not all of them. The sample yields about 380,000 clones, around 89% seen once. The receptor comes from a young woman who had recovered from COVID-19. Sequencing was carried out using PBMCs or T cells enriched from blood (not recorded which).

CDR3 DNA: TGTGCCAGCAGCGAGATCGGCGAGCAGTACTTC. It codes for CASSEIGEQYF. This chain links TRBV7-8 with TRBJ2-7; D is ambiguous. Per germline, CDR1 SGHVS and CDR2 FQNEAQ. CDR3 size: 11 residues. V shed 5 bases and J shed 6 bases, with 8 bases lying between them.